This TCR beta chain was identified during a study of regulatory T cells in long-lasting Graves disease. Study-level findings and limits: Compared with new cases, persistent Graves' patients showed reduced TCR diversity. TRBV28, TRBJ1-2 and TRBJ2-5 were favored in persistent disease.

As for this clonotype: Its antigen is undetermined.

Time point specified: persistent/refractory GD, antithyroid drugs over 5 years with positive TRAb. There was RNA extracted from PBMCs, and the TCR library was made from it. The authors drew 7 to 10 milliliters of peripheral blood into EDTA tubes. The V end lost 5 bases, the J end lost 5 bases, and 13 bases lay between the germline ends. The CDR3 spans 13 residues. Germline CDR1 and CDR2: SEHNR and FQNEAQ (reference sequence). Arm-PCR of CDR3 regions and iRepertoire HTBI primers were used to build TCR beta libraries. TCRdb used MiXCR to reprocess the multiplex PCR reads, holding one entry per CDR3 protein. Here the sample spans 450,000 or so distinct CDR3 sequences, 22% being singletons.

The sequencing used peripheral blood mononuclear cells (PBMCs), collected when the disease was refractory, from a patient treated with antithyroid drugs. This TCR was sampled from a female donor with Graves disease. The V and J genes are TRBV7-9 and TRBJ2-7, with a possible D match to TRBD1 (6 bases). The chain's CDR3 is CASSQGSWDEQYF. CDR3 bases: TGTGCCAGCAGCCAGGGGTCCTGGGACGAGCAGTACTTC.